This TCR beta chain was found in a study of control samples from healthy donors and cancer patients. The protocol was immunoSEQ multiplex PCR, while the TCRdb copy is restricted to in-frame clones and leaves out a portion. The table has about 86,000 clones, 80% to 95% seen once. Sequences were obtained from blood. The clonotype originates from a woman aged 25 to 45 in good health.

As DNA, the CDR3 is TGTGCCAGCAGCGTAGGGACATTGGAGCTCAATGAGCAGTTCTTC. It yields the protein CASSVGTLELNEQFF. The chain joins TRBV9 to TRBJ2-1, with a weak D call TRBD1 (5 bases). The length of the CDR3 is 15 residues. Trimming cost V 0 bases and J 6 bases, with 13 bases left between them. The germline V gene has CDR1 SGDLS and CDR2 YYNGEE.